The T cell receptor beta chain under discussion was sequenced for a study of cytomegalovirus exposure and HLA in healthy donors. CDR3 size: 16 residues. V was trimmed by 6 bases and J by 2 bases, leaving 17 bases between them. Germline-derived CDR1 and CDR2 are MNHNY and SVGAGI (reference sequence). As to this clone: Its antigen is not identified.

The PCR contained 60 Vbeta and 13 Jbeta primers. The table came from immunoSEQ multiplex PCR; TCRdb's copy has only in-frame clones and leaves some out. Of 85,000 to 100,000 clones in the sample, 69% were seen once. Study results and limitations: Whilst most TCR sequences proved rare, a subset of public TCRs occurred across many donors. Segments of the TCR beta V type were, in most cases, productive about 87% or about 30% of the time in an earlier analysis. Researchers counted over 150 TCR beta chains as cytomegalovirus-associated.

This chain uses TRBV6-6 with TRBJ2-4, with a possible D match to TRBD2 (6 bases). The sample consisted of PBMCs. The clonotype comes from a man between 45 and 60 years old in good health and CMV-seronegative. The CDR3 loop is CASRKDGTPTKNIQYF. CDR3 nucleotides: TGTGCCAGCAGAAAGGACGGGACTCCGACCAAAAACATTCAGTACTTC.